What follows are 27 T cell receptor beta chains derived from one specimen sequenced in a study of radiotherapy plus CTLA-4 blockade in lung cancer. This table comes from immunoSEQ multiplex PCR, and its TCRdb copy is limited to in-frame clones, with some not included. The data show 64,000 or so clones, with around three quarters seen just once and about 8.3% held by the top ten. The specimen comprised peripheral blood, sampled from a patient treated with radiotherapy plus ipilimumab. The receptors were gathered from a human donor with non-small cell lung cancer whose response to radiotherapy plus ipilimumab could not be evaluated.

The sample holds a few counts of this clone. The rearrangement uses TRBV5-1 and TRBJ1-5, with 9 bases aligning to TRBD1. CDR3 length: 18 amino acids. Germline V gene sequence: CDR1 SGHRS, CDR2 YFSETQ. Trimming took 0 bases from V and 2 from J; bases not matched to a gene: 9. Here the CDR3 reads CASSLEPQGALGNQPQHF. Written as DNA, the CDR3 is TGCGCCAGCAGCTTGGAACCACAGGGGGCTTTGGGCAATCAGCCCCAGCATTTT.

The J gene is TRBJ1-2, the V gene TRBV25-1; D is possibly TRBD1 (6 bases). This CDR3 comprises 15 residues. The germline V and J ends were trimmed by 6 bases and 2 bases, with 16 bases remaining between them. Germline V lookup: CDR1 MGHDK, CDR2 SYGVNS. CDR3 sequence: CASRAPGTYNYGYTF. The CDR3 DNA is TGTGCCAGCAGAGCACCCGGGACATACAACTATGGCTACACCTTC.

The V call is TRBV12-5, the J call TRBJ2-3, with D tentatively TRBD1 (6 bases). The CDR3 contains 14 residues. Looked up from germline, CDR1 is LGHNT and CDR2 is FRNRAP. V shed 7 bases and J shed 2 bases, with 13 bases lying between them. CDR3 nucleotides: TGTGCTAGTGCCCAGGACAGCCTCACAGATACGCAGTATTTT. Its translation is CASAQDSLTDTQYF.

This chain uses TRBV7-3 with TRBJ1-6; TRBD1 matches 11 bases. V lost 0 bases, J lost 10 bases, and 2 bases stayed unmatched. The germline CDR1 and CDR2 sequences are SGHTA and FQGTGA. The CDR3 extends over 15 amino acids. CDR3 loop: CASSLTRDRGSPLHF. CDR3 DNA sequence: TGTGCCAGCAGCTTAACCCGGGACAGGGGGTCACCCCTCCACTTT.

CDR3 region: CASSELGRTRGNQPQHF. Written as DNA, the CDR3 is TGTGCCAGCAGTGAATTGGGGAGGACAAGGGGCAATCAGCCCCAGCATTTT. The rearrangement uses TRBV25-1 and TRBJ1-5, with a possible D match to TRBD1 (5 bases). The germline gives CDR1 MGHDK, CDR2 SYGVNS. The CDR3 runs to 17 residues. Trimming left V 1 base short and J 2 bases short, with 15 bases between.

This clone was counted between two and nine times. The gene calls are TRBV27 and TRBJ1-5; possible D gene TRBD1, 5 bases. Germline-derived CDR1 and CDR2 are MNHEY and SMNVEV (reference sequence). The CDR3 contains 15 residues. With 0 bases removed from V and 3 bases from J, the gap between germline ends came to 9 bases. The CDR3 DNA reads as TGTGCCAGCAGTTTATCACCGGGGGTCAATCAGCCCCAGCATTTT. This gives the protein CASSLSPGVNQPQHF.

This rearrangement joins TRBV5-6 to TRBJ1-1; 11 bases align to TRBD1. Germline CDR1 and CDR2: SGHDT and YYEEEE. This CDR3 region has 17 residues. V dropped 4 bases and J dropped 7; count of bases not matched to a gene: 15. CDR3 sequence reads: CASSGTGGIAKRGEAFF. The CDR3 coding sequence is TGTGCCAGCAGCGGGACAGGGGGAATAGCGAAACGGGGTGAAGCTTTCTTT.

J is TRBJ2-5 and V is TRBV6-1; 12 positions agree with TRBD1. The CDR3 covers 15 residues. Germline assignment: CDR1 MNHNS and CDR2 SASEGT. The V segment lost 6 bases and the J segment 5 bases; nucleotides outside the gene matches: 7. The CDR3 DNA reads TGTGCCAGCAGGTCCCGGGACAGGGGGCGCGAGACCCAGTACTTC. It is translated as CASRSRDRGRETQYF.

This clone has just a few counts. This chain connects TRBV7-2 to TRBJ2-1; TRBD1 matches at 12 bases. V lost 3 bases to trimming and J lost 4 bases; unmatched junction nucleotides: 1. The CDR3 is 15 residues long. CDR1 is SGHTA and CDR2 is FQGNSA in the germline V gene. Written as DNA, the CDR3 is TGTGCCAGCAGCTTGGGACAGGGGGCGTACAATGAGCAGTTCTTC. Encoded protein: CASSLGQGAYNEQFF.

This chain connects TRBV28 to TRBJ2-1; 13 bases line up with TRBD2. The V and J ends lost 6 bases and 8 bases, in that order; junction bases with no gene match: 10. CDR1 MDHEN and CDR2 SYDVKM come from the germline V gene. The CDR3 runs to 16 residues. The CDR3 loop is CASSSPTSGGLDEQFF. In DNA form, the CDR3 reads TGTGCCAGCAGCTCCCCGACTAGCGGGGGGTTGGATGAGCAGTTCTTC.

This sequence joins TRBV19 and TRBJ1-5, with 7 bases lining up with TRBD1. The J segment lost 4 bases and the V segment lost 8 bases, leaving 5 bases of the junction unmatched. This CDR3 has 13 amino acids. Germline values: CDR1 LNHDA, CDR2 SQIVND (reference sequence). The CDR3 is CASVTGENQPQHF. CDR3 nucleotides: TGTGCCAGTGTTACAGGGGAAAATCAGCCCCAGCATTTT.

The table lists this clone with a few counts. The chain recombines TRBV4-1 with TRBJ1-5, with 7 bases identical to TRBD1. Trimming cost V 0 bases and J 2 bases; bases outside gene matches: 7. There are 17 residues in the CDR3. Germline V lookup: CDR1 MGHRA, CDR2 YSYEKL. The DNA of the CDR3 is TGCGCCAGCAGCCAAGAAGCGAGACAGGGTGGCAATCAGCCCCAGCATTTT. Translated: CASSQEARQGGNQPQHF.

In DNA, the CDR3 is TGTGCCAGCGCGACGAGCGGGGGGGGCACAGATACGCAGTATTTT. This gives the protein CASATSGGGTDTQYF. This rearrangement joins TRBV19 to TRBJ2-3, with TRBD2 matching 10 bases. CDR1 is LNHDA and CDR2 is SQIVND in the germline V gene (reference sequence). There are 15 residues in the CDR3. After removal of 9 bases from V and 1 base from J, the junction contained 7 bases not matched to a gene.

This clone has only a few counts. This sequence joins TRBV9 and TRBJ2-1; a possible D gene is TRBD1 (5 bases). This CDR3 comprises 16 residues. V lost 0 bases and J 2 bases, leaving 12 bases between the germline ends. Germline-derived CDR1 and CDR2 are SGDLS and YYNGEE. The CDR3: CASSVGDSTPYNEQFF. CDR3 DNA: TGTGCCAGCAGCGTAGGAGACAGTACCCCCTACAATGAGCAGTTCTTC.

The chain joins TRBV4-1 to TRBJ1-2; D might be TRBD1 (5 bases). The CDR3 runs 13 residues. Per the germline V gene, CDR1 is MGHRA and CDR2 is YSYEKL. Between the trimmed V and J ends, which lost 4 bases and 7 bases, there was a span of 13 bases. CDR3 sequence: CASSLSGQGGYTF. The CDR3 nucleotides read TGCGCCAGCAGCCTTTCAGGGCAGGGTGGCTACACCTTC.

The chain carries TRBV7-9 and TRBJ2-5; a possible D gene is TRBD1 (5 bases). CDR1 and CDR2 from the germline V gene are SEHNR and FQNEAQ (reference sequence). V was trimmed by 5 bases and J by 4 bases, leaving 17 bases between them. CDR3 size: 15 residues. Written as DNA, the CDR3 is TGTGCCAGCAGCCCAACAGAGATTGGGGCAGAGACCCAGTACTTC. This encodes CASSPTEIGAETQYF.

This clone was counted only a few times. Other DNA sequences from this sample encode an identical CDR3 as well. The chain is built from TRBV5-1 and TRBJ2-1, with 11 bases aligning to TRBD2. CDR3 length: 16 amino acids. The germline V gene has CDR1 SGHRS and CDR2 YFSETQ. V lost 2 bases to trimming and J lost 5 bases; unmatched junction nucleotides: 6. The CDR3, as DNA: TGCGCCAGCAGCTTCTCCGGGACTAGCGGTAACAATGAGCAGTTCTTC. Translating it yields CASSFSGTSGNNEQFF.

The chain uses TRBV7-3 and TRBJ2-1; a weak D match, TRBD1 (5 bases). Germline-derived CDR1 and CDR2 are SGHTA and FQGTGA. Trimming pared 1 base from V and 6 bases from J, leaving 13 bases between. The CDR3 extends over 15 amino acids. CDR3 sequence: CASSLNGARGNEQFF. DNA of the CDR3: TGTGCCAGCAGCTTAAATGGGGCTAGAGGCAATGAGCAGTTCTTC.

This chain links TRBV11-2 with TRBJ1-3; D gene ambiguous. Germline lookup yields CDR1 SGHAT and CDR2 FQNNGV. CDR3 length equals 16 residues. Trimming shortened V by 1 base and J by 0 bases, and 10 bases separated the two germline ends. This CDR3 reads CASSLGSRSSGNTIYF. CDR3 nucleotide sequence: TGTGCCAGCAGCTTAGGGAGCCGGTCCTCTGGAAACACCATATATTTT.

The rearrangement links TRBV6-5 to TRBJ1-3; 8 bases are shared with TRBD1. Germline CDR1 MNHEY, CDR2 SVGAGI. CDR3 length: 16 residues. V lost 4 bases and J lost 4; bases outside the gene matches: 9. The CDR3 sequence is CASSSPAGGNGNTIYF. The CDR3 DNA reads TGTGCCAGCAGTTCGCCCGCAGGGGGCAACGGAAACACCATATATTTT.

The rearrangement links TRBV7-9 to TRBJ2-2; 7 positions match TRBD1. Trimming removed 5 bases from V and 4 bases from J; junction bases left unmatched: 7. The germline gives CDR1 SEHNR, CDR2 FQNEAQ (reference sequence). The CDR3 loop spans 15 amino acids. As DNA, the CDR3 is TGTGCCAGCAGCCCTGGACAGGAGAGCACCGGGGAGCTGTTTTTT. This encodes CASSPGQESTGELFF.

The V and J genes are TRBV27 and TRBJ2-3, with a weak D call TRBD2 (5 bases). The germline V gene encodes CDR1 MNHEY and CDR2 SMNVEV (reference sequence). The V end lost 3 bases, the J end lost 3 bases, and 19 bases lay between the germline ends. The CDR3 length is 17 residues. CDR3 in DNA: TGTGCCAGCAGTTTTCTCTGGAGGCGGGCTAATACAGATACGCAGTATTTT. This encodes CASSFLWRRANTDTQYF.

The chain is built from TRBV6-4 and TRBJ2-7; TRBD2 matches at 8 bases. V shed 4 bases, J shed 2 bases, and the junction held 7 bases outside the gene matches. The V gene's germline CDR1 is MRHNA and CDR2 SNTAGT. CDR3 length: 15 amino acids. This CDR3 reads CASSAYSGTTYEQYF. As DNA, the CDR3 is TGTGCCAGCAGTGCCTATAGCGGGACAACCTACGAGCAGTACTTC.

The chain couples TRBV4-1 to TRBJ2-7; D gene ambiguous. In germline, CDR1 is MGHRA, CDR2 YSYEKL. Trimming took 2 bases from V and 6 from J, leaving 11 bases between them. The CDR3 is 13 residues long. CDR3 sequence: CASSQRSSGEQYF. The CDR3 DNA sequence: TGCGCCAGCAGCCAAAGGTCCTCGGGCGAGCAGTACTTC.

The CDR3 reads CASSSGGSGANVLTF. CDR3 sequence (DNA): TGTGCCAGCAGTTCGGGGGGCTCTGGGGCCAACGTCCTGACTTTC. The rearrangement links TRBV6-5 to TRBJ2-6; TRBD2 matches at 7 bases. The CDR3 is made up of 15 amino acids. J was trimmed by 0 bases and V by 4 bases; bases with no gene match: 0. The germline V gene has CDR1 MNHEY and CDR2 SVGAGI.

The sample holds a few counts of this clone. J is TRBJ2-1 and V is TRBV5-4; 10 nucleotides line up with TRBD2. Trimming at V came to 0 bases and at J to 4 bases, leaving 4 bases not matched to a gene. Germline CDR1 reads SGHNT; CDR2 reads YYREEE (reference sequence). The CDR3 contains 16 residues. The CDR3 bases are TGTGCCAGCAGCTTGGCCATTAGCGGGGGGTACAATGAGCAGTTCTTC. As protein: CASSLAISGGYNEQFF.

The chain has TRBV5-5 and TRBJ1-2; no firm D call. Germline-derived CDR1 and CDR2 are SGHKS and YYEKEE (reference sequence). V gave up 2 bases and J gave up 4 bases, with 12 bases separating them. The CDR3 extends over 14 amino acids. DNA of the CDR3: TGTGCCAGCAGCTTTGCGGACTTGAGCTATGGCTACACCTTC. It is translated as CASSFADLSYGYTF.